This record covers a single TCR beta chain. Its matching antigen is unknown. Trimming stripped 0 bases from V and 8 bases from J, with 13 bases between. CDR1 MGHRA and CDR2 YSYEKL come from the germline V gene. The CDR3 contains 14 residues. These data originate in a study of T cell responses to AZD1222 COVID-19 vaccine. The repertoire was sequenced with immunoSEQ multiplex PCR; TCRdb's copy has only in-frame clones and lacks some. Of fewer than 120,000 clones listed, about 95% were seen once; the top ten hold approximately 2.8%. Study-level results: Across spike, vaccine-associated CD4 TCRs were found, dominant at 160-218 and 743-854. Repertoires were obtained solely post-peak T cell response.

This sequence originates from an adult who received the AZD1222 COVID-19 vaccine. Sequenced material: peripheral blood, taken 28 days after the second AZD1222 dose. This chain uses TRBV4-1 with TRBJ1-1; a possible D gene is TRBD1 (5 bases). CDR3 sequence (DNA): TGCGCCAGCAGCCAAGAGCCGTCAGGGATGGAAGCTTTCTTT. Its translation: CASSQEPSGMEAFF.